This T cell receptor beta chain was documented in a study of memory CD4+ T cells and cytomegalovirus serostatus. Overall study context: Of the healthy Belgian adults, several were CMV seropositive and 24 seronegative. Study conclusions and caveats: The CMV-associated TCR signature appears largely within the CD4+ memory repertoire.

Original processing notes: After removing out-of-frame reads, over 2 million distinct TCRbeta sequences remained. TCRdb keeps only in-frame clones here, not all; method: immunoSEQ multiplex PCR. V, J and clone size are taken as reported in that table, and D and trimming were inferred from the DNA itself. The sample has about 52,000 clones; around four fifths are singletons. This clone turned up a few times. As yet, its antigen is unknown. The sort gate was single viable CD3+CD4+CD8-CD45RO+ cells for memory CD4+ T cells. Donors' CMV status reflects serum IgG against pp150, pp28, p38, p52. Sequencing was done on a sample of memory CD4+ T cells from blood. The clonotype was recovered from an adult in good health and CMV-seropositive.

The CDR3 sequence: CSVTGGGEKLFF. CDR3 in DNA: TGCAGCGTTACAGGGGGCGGAGAAAAACTGTTTTTT. The V gene is TRBV29-1, the J gene TRBJ1-4; 9 bases are shared with TRBD1. The CDR3 is 12 amino acids. Germline CDR1 and CDR2: SQVTM and ANQGSEA. The V gene end was trimmed by 5 bases and the J gene end by 8 bases; junction bases not matched to a gene: 3.